This TCR beta chain was identified during a study of PD-1 blockade in classical Hodgkin lymphoma. For the study at large: Intravenous delivery of nivolumab at 3 mg/kg to patients occurred every 2 weeks.

The table came from immunoSEQ multiplex PCR; TCRdb's copy has only in-frame clones and leaves some out. Of roughly 62,000 clones in the sample, approximately 88% were seen once. V shed 0 bases and J shed 2 bases, with 6 bases lying between them. This CDR3 has 14 residues. Germline loops: CDR1 KGHSH, CDR2 LQKENI. All patients relapsed after autologous stem cell transplantation, and brentuximab vedotin exposure varied. This TCR derives from a human donor with classical Hodgkin lymphoma. The specimen comprised peripheral blood mononuclear cells (PBMCs), sampled at baseline. The V call is TRBV18, the J call TRBJ2-3; D remains ambiguous. The CDR3 is CASSPPYDTDTQYF. The CDR3 DNA reads as TGTGCCAGCTCACCACCGTATGACACAGATACGCAGTATTTT. The full variable domain, rest sourced from reference TRBV18 and TRBJ2-3, is NAGVMQNPRHLVRRRGQEARLRCSPMKGHSHVYWYRQLPEEGLKFMVYLQKENIIDESGMPKERFSAEFPKEGPSILRIQQVVRGDSAAYFCASSPPYDTDTQYFGPGTRLTVL.